This T cell receptor beta chain came from a study of T-cell reconstitution after alpha-beta-depleted transplantation in children. The CDR3 covers 17 residues. V lost 7 bases and J 7 bases, leaving 25 bases between the germline ends. The table lists this clonotype with many counts. As it was prepared, the TCRbeta library received unique molecular identifiers. TCRdb used MiXCR to reprocess the PCR reads, holding one entry per CDR3 protein. The sample holds nearly 550,000 distinct CDR3 sequences, around 16% seen once. This chain connects TRBV12-3 or TRBV12-4 to TRBJ2-2; D may be TRBD2 (6 bases). The receptor comes from a human donor who donated a stem cell graft to a child with acute lymphoblastic leukemia. The source material was PBMCs from the stem cell graft donor, sampled from the stem cell graft. CDR3 in amino acids: CASTFGTDWWDVGELFF. CDR3 nucleotide sequence: TGTGCCAGCACCTTCGGGACTGACTGGTGGGACGTCGGGGAGCTGTTTTTT.